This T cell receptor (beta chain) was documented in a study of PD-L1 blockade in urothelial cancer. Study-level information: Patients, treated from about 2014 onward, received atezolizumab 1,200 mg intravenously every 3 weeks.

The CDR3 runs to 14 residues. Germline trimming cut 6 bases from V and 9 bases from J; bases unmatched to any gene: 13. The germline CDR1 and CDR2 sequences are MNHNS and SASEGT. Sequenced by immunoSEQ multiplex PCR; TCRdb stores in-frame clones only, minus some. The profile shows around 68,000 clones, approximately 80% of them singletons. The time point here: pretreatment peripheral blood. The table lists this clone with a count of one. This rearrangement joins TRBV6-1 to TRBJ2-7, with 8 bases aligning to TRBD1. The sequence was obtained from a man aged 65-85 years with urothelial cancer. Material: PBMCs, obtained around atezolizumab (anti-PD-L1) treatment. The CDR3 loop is CASSLDRGRVAQYF. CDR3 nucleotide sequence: TGTGCCAGCAGCCTAGACAGGGGAAGGGTGGCGCAGTACTTC.